The next 16 T cell receptor beta chains were all read from a single sample in a study of CD8 T cells in Susac syndrome. Random hexamers were used to reverse transcribe an amount of roughly 0.45 to 1 ug RNA. One entry per CDR3 protein results from TCRdb running MiXCR on the immunoSEQ multiplex PCR reads. The sample includes under 95,000 distinct CDR3 sequences, approximately 95% of them seen just once. The sequenced material came from CD8+ T cells from PBMCs. These receptors came from a human donor with Susac syndrome.

This CDR3 is CASSFSTGTNNEQFF. CDR3 sequence (DNA): TGTGCCAGCAGCTTCTCGACAGGTACGAACAATGAGCAGTTCTTC. The gene calls are TRBV7-9 and TRBJ2-1; tentative D call: TRBD1 (6 bases). In germline, CDR1 is SEHNR, CDR2 FQNEAQ (reference sequence). The CDR3 has 15 residues. V dropped 3 bases and J dropped 5 bases, with 14 bases sitting between them.

The chain has TRBV6-2 or TRBV6-3 and TRBJ2-6; no definite D call. There are 14 residues in the CDR3. V was cut by 3 bases and J by 0 bases, with 3 bases left in between. Germline lookup yields CDR1 MNHEY and CDR2 SVGEGT. The CDR3 DNA is TGTGCCAGCAGTTATTCCTCTGGGGCCAACGTCCTGACTTTC. Its protein product is CASSYSSGANVLTF.

The chain links TRBV4-1 to TRBJ1-1; D is uncertain. Germline CDR1 reads MGHRA; CDR2 reads YSYEKL. This CDR3 is built from 15 residues. V dropped 2 bases and J dropped 0 bases, with 10 bases sitting between them. The CDR3 sequence is CASSQRRTLNTEAFF. The CDR3 region has the DNA TGCGCCAGCAGCCAACGGAGGACCTTGAACACTGAAGCTTTCTTT.

This chain uses TRBV2 with TRBJ2-1; D unresolved. In germline, CDR1 is SNHLY, CDR2 FYNNEI. The CDR3 is made up of 15 amino acids. V lost 1 base and J lost 6, with 13 bases in between. CDR3 in amino acids: CASSEGAIRFNEQFF. CDR3 DNA: TGTGCCAGCAGTGAAGGTGCGATTCGGTTCAATGAGCAGTTCTTC. The full variable domain, completed using reference TRBV2 and TRBJ2-1, is EPEVTQTPSHQVTQMGQEVILRCVPISNHLYFYWYRQILGQKVEFLVSFYNNEISEKSEIFDDQFSVERPDGSNFTLKIRSTKLEDSAMYFCASSEGAIRFNEQFFGPGTRLTVL.

This clonotype has just a few counts. The rearrangement links TRBV7-8 to TRBJ2-3; no definite D call. This CDR3 spans 11 amino acids. Germline V gene lookup returns CDR1 SGHVS and CDR2 FQNEAQ. The germline V and J ends were trimmed by 6 bases and 2 bases, with 3 bases remaining between them. CDR3 loop: CASSFTDTQYF. The CDR3 nucleotides are TGTGCCAGCAGTTTCACAGATACGCAGTATTTT.

The chain is built from TRBV3-1 and TRBJ2-7, with D possibly matching TRBD2 (5 bases). Trimming cost V 3 bases and J 7 bases, with 16 bases left between them. The CDR3 totals 14 residues. Germline CDR1 and CDR2: LGHDT and YNNKEL (reference sequence). CDR3: CASSQEDRGWEQYF. In DNA form, the CDR3 reads TGTGCCAGCAGCCAGGAGGACCGGGGATGGGAGCAGTACTTC.

This rearrangement joins TRBV24-1 to TRBJ1-5; D possibly corresponds to TRBD1 (5 bases). Trimming pared 1 base from V and 6 bases from J, leaving 6 bases between. Germline V CDR1 and CDR2: KGHDR, SFDVKD. This CDR3 is built from 13 residues. In DNA, the CDR3 is TGTGCCACCAGTGATTTAGGGACTCAGCCCCAGCATTTT. The encoded protein is CATSDLGTQPQHF.

The chain links TRBV9 to TRBJ1-1; 7 bases fit TRBD1. Germline assignment: CDR1 SGDLS and CDR2 YYNGEE. This CDR3 is built from 14 residues. V was clipped by 4 bases and J by 1 base; unmatched bases: 4. The CDR3 DNA follows: TGTGCCAGCAGCTTAGGGACAGCGAACACTGAAGCTTTCTTT. Protein: CASSLGTANTEAFF.

The chain carries TRBV12-3 or TRBV12-4 and TRBJ2-1; 14 bases fit TRBD2. The CDR3 covers 18 residues. Trimming cost V 2 bases and J 6 bases; bases outside gene matches: 9. The chain's CDR3 is CASSLIGRGLAGVNEQFF. The CDR3, as DNA: TGTGCCAGCAGTTTAATTGGAAGGGGACTAGCGGGAGTCAATGAGCAGTTCTTC.

The chain joins TRBV19 to TRBJ2-1, with a weak D call TRBD1 (6 bases). Germline assignment: CDR1 LNHDA and CDR2 SQIVND (reference sequence). Trimming pared 11 bases from V and 4 bases from J, leaving 15 bases between. The CDR3 has 13 residues. CDR3 in amino acids: CAVAVTGYNEQFF. The CDR3 region has the DNA TGTGCCGTCGCCGTGACAGGTTACAATGAGCAGTTCTTC.

The chain links TRBV7-9 to TRBJ1-2; D remains unclear. Per the germline V gene, CDR1 is SEHNR and CDR2 is FQNEAQ (reference sequence). V was cut by 0 bases and J by 3 bases, with 5 bases left in between. The CDR3 sequence is 13 residues long. CDR3 coding DNA: TGTGCCAGCAGCTTAGCAGGGTACTATGGCTACACCTTC. Translating it yields CASSLAGYYGYTF.

The V and J genes are TRBV5-6 and TRBJ2-7; TRBD2 matches at 12 bases. V shed 2 bases and J 1 base; nucleotides not matched to a gene: 7. Germline loops: CDR1 SGHDT, CDR2 YYEEEE. This CDR3 spans 17 amino acids. The CDR3 here is CASSFWTSGIPSYEQYF. The CDR3 DNA reads as TGTGCCAGCAGCTTCTGGACTAGCGGGATTCCGTCCTACGAGCAGTACTTC. The full variable domain, rest sourced from reference TRBV5-6 and TRBJ2-7, is DAGVTQSPTHLIKTRGQQVTLRCSPKSGHDTVSWYQQALGQGPQFIFQYYEEEERQRGNFPDRFSGHQFPNYSSELNVNALLLGDSALYLCASSFWTSGIPSYEQYFGPGTRLTVT.

The V call is TRBV28, the J call TRBJ2-7; TRBD2 might be the D (5 bases). CDR3 length equals 13 residues. Germline loops: CDR1 MDHEN, CDR2 SYDVKM. The V and J ends lost 5 bases and 2 bases respectively, with 10 bases between them. Written as DNA, the CDR3 is TGTGCCAGCAGTCCTCGGGGAACCTACGAGCAGTACTTC. Translating gives CASSPRGTYEQYF.

This chain connects TRBV6-2 or TRBV6-3 to TRBJ2-5, with TRBD1 matching 11 bases. The CDR3 spans 18 residues. Germline lookup yields CDR1 MNHEY and CDR2 SVGEGT. Trimming at V came to 0 bases and at J to 5 bases, leaving 11 bases not matched to a gene. The CDR3 here is CASSYSMLGQGAEETQYF. CDR3 DNA sequence: TGTGCCAGCAGTTACTCGATGCTTGGACAGGGGGCAGAGGAGACCCAGTACTTC.

This clonotype was observed a handful of times. The rearrangement links TRBV27 to TRBJ2-3; 11 nucleotides match TRBD2. The V gene's germline CDR1 is MNHEY and CDR2 SMNVEV (reference sequence). The V gene end was trimmed by 2 bases and the J gene end by 0 bases; junction bases not matched to a gene: 1. The CDR3 totals 16 residues. CDR3 in amino acids: CASSLGTSGSTDTQYF. The CDR3 DNA sequence: TGTGCCAGCAGTTTAGGGACTAGCGGTAGCACAGATACGCAGTATTTT.

The V gene is TRBV25-1, the J gene TRBJ2-6, with 9 bases lining up with TRBD1. Germline values: CDR1 MGHDK, CDR2 SYGVNS. After removal of 4 bases from V and 4 bases from J, the junction contained 2 bases not matched to a gene. There are 15 residues in the CDR3. The CDR3 spells CASSGTGAGANVLTF. The CDR3 bases are TGTGCCAGCAGTGGGACAGGGGCAGGGGCCAACGTCCTGACTTTC.